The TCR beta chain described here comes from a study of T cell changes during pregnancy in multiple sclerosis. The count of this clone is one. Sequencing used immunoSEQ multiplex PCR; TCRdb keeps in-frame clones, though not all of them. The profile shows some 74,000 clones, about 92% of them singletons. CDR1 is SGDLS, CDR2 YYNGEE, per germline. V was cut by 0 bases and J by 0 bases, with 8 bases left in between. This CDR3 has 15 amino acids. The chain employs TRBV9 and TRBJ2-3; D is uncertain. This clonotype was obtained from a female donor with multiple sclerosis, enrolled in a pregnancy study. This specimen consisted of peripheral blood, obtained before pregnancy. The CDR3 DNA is TGTGCCAGCAGCGTAGATGGAGTGAGCACAGATACGCAGTATTTT. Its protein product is CASSVDGVSTDTQYF.